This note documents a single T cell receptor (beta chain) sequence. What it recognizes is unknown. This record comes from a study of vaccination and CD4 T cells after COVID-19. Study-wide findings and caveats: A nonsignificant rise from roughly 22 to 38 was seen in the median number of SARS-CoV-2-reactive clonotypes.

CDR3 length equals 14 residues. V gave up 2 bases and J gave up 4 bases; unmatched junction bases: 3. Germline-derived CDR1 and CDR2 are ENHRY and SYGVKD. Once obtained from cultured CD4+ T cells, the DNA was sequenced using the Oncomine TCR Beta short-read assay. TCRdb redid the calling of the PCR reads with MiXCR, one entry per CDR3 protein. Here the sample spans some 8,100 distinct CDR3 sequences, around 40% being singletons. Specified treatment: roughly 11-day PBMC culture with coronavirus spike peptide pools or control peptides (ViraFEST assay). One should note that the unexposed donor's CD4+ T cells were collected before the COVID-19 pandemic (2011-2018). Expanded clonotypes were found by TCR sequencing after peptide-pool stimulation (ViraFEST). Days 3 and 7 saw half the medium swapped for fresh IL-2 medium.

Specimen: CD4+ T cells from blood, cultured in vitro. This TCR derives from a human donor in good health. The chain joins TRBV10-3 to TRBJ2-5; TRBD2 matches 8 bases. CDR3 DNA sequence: TGTGCCATCAGTGAGCCGGGACTAGGAGAGACCCAGTACTTC. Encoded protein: CAISEPGLGETQYF.